This passage covers 27 T cell receptor beta chains from one sample sequenced in a study of T cells after yellow fever vaccination. A single record per CDR3 protein comes from TCRdb applying MiXCR to the 5' RACE reads. The table includes 300,000 to 400,000 distinct CDR3 sequences, about 6.2% detected once. This sample comprised PBMCs, obtained 5 days after the yellow fever booster vaccination. The origin of the receptors is a man aged 25-40 years who received the YFV17D yellow fever vaccine.

This clonotype was seen many times. The chain has TRBV20-1 and TRBJ2-7, with 9 bases aligning to TRBD1. V shed 5 bases and J 7 bases; nucleotides not matched to a gene: 12. Per the germline V gene, CDR1 is DFQATT and CDR2 is SNEGSKA (reference sequence). The CDR3 is made up of 14 amino acids. Written as DNA, the CDR3 is TGCAGTGCTGTACCGGGACAGGGCCATCTGGAGCAGTACTTC. Amino acids: CSAVPGQGHLEQYF.

This clonotype has ten or more counts. The V call is TRBV7-2, the J call TRBJ1-5; 10 bases fit TRBD1. Germline V gene sequence: CDR1 SGHTA, CDR2 FQGNSA. CDR3 size: 15 residues. V dropped 4 bases and J dropped 8; count of bases not matched to a gene: 8. CDR3 loop: CASSSWDRGGEPQHF. CDR3 in DNA: TGTGCCAGCAGCTCGTGGGACAGGGGAGGAGAGCCCCAGCATTTT. Combining the CDR3 with reference TRBV7-2 and TRBJ1-5 gives the whole variable domain GAGVSQSPSNKVTEKGKDVELRCDPISGHTALYWYRQSLGQGLEFLIYFQGNSAPDKSGLPSDRFSAERTGGSVSTLTIQRTQQEDSAVYLCASSSWDRGGEPQHFGDGTRLSIL.

This rearrangement joins TRBV11-2 to TRBJ2-1; D is unresolved. The germline V gene has CDR1 SGHAT and CDR2 FQNNGV. Trimming took off 2 bases at V and 7 bases at J, with 9 bases between the two ends. This CDR3 contains 13 residues. The DNA for the CDR3 is TGTGCCAGCAGCTTAATGCTTCAGAATGAGCAGTTCTTC. This sequence encodes CASSLMLQNEQFF.

This clonotype was detected many times. The J gene is TRBJ2-7, the V gene TRBV28, with a tentative D call TRBD1 (5 bases). V lost 5 bases and J 5 bases, leaving 16 bases between the germline ends. The CDR3 has 14 residues. Germline CDR1 reads MDHEN; CDR2 reads SYDVKM. The CDR3 reads CASSPLQGPHEQYF. CDR3 DNA: TGTGCCAGCAGTCCACTGCAGGGTCCCCACGAGCAGTACTTC.

V and J are TRBV6-2 or TRBV6-3 and TRBJ2-7; TRBD2 agrees at 9 bases. The V gene's germline CDR1 is MNHEY and CDR2 SVGEGT. With V trimmed by 5 bases and J by 4 bases, 3 bases remained unmatched. The length of the CDR3 is 13 residues. CDR3 DNA: TGTGCCAGCAGTCGACTAGCGGATTACGAGCAGTACTTC. Residues: CASSRLADYEQYF.

This chain connects TRBV5-1 to TRBJ1-1, with 7 bases matching TRBD1. With 4 bases clipped from V and 4 bases from J, the junction kept 13 bases outside the gene matches. This CDR3 has 16 residues. Germline values: CDR1 SGHRS, CDR2 YFSETQ. Here the CDR3 reads CASSPGDSSIGTEAFF. The DNA for the CDR3 is TGCGCCAGCAGCCCGGGGGACAGCTCTATTGGCACTGAAGCTTTCTTT.

This clonotype showed up many times. In nucleotides, the CDR3 is TGTGCCAGTTTAGGTATGGGCAATAGGAACACTGAAGCTTTCTTT. This translates into CASLGMGNRNTEAFF. The genes are TRBV19 and TRBJ1-1; D uncertain. The CDR3 spans 15 residues. Germline CDR1 and CDR2: LNHDA and SQIVND (reference sequence). Trimming stripped 8 bases from V and 1 base from J, with 17 bases between.

The V and J genes are TRBV7-2 and TRBJ2-7; D is perhaps TRBD1 (5 bases). Germline V gene sequence: CDR1 SGHTA, CDR2 FQGNSA. The length of the CDR3 is 14 residues. Trimming left V 5 bases short and J 2 bases short, with 13 bases between. DNA of the CDR3: TGTGCCAGCAGCCCACGGACACCAACCTACGAGCAGTACTTC. The encoded protein is CASSPRTPTYEQYF.

This chain joins TRBV12-3 or TRBV12-4 and TRBJ2-5, with D tentatively TRBD2 (5 bases). The CDR3 sequence is 13 residues long. V shed 5 bases and J shed 7 bases, with 14 bases lying between them. The CDR3 nucleotides read TGTGCCAGCAGTCTAGAGCGGTCGGGGACCCAGTACTTC. Translated, it gives CASSLERSGTQYF.

The J gene is TRBJ2-1, the V gene TRBV27; D is possibly TRBD1 (5 bases). V was trimmed by 7 bases and J by 8 bases, leaving 18 bases between them. The CDR3 loop spans 14 amino acids. From germline, CDR1 is MNHEY and CDR2 SMNVEV (reference sequence). The CDR3 DNA follows: TGTGCCAGCATCCGCCGCACAGGATTCCATGAGCAGTTCTTC. This sequence encodes CASIRRTGFHEQFF.

This clonotype was observed at least ten times. The chain employs TRBV6-1 and TRBJ2-5; 15 bases agree with TRBD2. The CDR3 is made up of 17 amino acids. Unmatched junction bases numbered 9, after V lost 5 bases and J lost 5 bases. Germline V gene lookup returns CDR1 MNHNS and CDR2 SASEGT. CDR3 in amino acids: CASSRPGLAGGWETQYF. CDR3 bases: TGTGCCAGCAGTCGACCGGGACTAGCGGGAGGTTGGGAGACCCAGTACTTC.

The V gene is TRBV18, the J gene TRBJ1-1, with D possibly TRBD1 on 5 matching bases. Germline V gene data show CDR1 as KGHSH and CDR2 as LQKENI. The V end was cut by 1 base, the J end by 1 base, with 16 bases between. The CDR3 runs to 17 residues. In DNA form, the CDR3 reads TGTGCCAGCTCACCACTGGGACCGGGGATAACGAACACTGAAGCTTTCTTT. Protein: CASSPLGPGITNTEAFF.

CDR3 region: CASSVREGATLPYNEQFF. For the CDR3, the DNA is TGCGCCAGCAGCGTGCGCGAGGGGGCCACACTACCCTACAATGAGCAGTTCTTC. The rearrangement links TRBV5-1 to TRBJ2-1, with 7 bases matching TRBD1. Unmatched junction bases numbered 15, after V lost 4 bases and J lost 2 bases. CDR1 SGHRS and CDR2 YFSETQ come from the germline V gene. The CDR3 has 18 amino acids. Based on the CDR3 plus reference TRBV5-1 and TRBJ2-1, the full variable domain is KAGVTQTPRYLIKTRGQQVTLSCSPISGHRSVSWYQQTPGQGLQFLFEYFSETQRNKGNFPGRFSGRQFSNSRSEMNVSTLELGDSALYLCASSVREGATLPYNEQFFGPGTRLTVL.

The sample holds many counts of this clonotype. J is TRBJ2-3 and V is TRBV11-2; D gene uncertain. CDR3 length equals 14 residues. Trimming stripped 1 base from V and 6 bases from J, with 11 bases between. Looked up from germline, CDR1 is SGHAT and CDR2 is FQNNGV. The CDR3 region is CASSLAFLRDTQYF. The CDR3 nucleotides read TGTGCCAGCAGCTTAGCGTTTTTGAGGGATACGCAGTATTTT.

V is TRBV4-2 and J is TRBJ2-7, with 7 bases lining up with TRBD2. The CDR3 consists of 17 residues. V gave up 0 bases and J gave up 2 bases; unmatched junction bases: 10. CDR1 LGHNA and CDR2 YNFKEQ come from the germline V gene. DNA of the CDR3: TGTGCCAGCAGCCAAGAGTCGACTAGCCCGTACCCCTACGAGCAGTACTTC. Translation gives CASSQESTSPYPYEQYF.

This clonotype was recorded at least ten times. The chain uses TRBV7-9 and TRBJ2-1; no clear D gene. The CDR3 covers 13 residues. Germline V lookup: CDR1 SEHNR, CDR2 FQNEAQ (reference sequence). With 1 base removed from V and 8 bases from J, the gap between germline ends came to 9 bases. This CDR3 is CASSLVGFDEQFF. The DNA of the CDR3 is TGTGCCAGCAGCTTAGTGGGGTTTGATGAGCAGTTCTTC.

This clonotype was counted many times. The J gene is TRBJ2-4, the V gene TRBV7-2; maybe TRBD2 (5 bases). The CDR3 has 16 amino acids. Trimming left V 1 base short and J 1 base short, with 11 bases between. Germline V CDR1 and CDR2: SGHTA, FQGNSA. The CDR3 coding sequence is TGTGCCAGCAGCTTAGTTTCGGGGATGGCCAAAAACATTCAGTACTTC. Its translation is CASSLVSGMAKNIQYF.

This clonotype was seen many times. The chain recombines TRBV7-3 with TRBJ2-1, with 12 nucleotides matching TRBD2. The CDR3 contains 22 residues. V shed 1 base, J shed 0 bases, and the junction held 16 bases outside the gene matches. Per germline, CDR1 SGHTA and CDR2 FQGTGA. The CDR3 DNA sequence: TGTGCCAGCAGCTTAATATCGACTAGCGGGAGACCCTCTACCCCCTCCTACAATGAGCAGTTCTTC. This codes for CASSLISTSGRPSTPSYNEQFF.

This clonotype has just a few counts. The V gene is TRBV29-1, the J gene TRBJ2-1; D gene unclear. V shed 7 bases and J shed 9 bases, with 16 bases lying between them. In germline, CDR1 is SQVTM, CDR2 ANQGSEA. This CDR3 region has 12 residues. CDR3 nucleotides: TGCAGCGCTCCGGACGGTGGCACTGAGCAGTTCTTC. This gives the protein CSAPDGGTEQFF.

This chain connects TRBV7-2 to TRBJ2-1; 8 bases line up with TRBD2. In germline, CDR1 is SGHTA, CDR2 FQGNSA. With V trimmed by 5 bases and J by 7 bases, 10 bases remained unmatched. The CDR3 runs to 15 residues. The CDR3 bases are TGTGCCAGCAGCAACCAAGCGGGAGTTGGGAATGAGCAGTTCTTC. Amino acids: CASSNQAGVGNEQFF.

The chain links TRBV15 to TRBJ2-1; tentatively, D is TRBD2 (6 bases). The ends were cut back, 4 bases at V and 5 bases at J, with 21 bases in the middle. Germline CDR1 is LNHNV and CDR2 is YYDKDF (reference sequence). This CDR3 has 17 amino acids. The CDR3 loop is CATSTATTSLGHNEQFF. As DNA, the CDR3 is TGTGCCACCAGCACCGCTACCACTAGCTTGGGACACAATGAGCAGTTCTTC.

This clonotype was seen only a few times. V is TRBV27 and J is TRBJ2-6; TRBD2 matches 7 bases. J was trimmed by 0 bases and V by 0 bases; bases with no gene match: 8. This CDR3 has 19 amino acids. The germline V gene encodes CDR1 MNHEY and CDR2 SMNVEV (reference sequence). CDR3 region: CASSLSVPGGNSGANVLTF. DNA for the CDR3: TGTGCCAGCAGTTTATCAGTCCCGGGAGGTAACTCTGGGGCCAACGTCCTGACTTTC. Using reference TRBV27 and TRBJ2-6 for the parts outside the CDR3, the full variable domain is EAQVTQNPRYLITVTGKKLTVTCSQNMNHEYMSWYRQDPGLGLRQIYYSMNVEVTDKGDVPEGYKVSRKEKRNFPLILESPSPNQTSLYFCASSLSVPGGNSGANVLTFGAGSRLTVL.

This clonotype came up many times. The chain uses TRBV18 and TRBJ1-2, with D hard to call. Per germline, CDR1 KGHSH and CDR2 LQKENI. The V end lost 6 bases, the J end lost 7 bases, and 18 bases lay between the germline ends. The CDR3 sequence is 14 residues long. The CDR3 bases are TGTGCCAGCTCCCCCTCGGTGGCAGCTACTGGCTACACCTTC. Translation: CASSPSVAATGYTF.

This clonotype appeared a few times. The CDR3: CSASGVAGGPYEQYF. CDR3 sequence (DNA): TGCAGTGCTAGTGGGGTAGCGGGAGGGCCCTACGAGCAGTACTTC. The chain has TRBV20-1 and TRBJ2-7; 11 positions agree with TRBD2. Looked up from germline, CDR1 is DFQATT and CDR2 is SNEGSKA (reference sequence). The CDR3 loop spans 15 amino acids. Germline trimming cut 3 bases from V and 2 bases from J; bases unmatched to any gene: 6.

This clonotype was seen repeatedly, ten times or more. This sequence joins TRBV4-2 and TRBJ2-7, with 10 bases matching TRBD2. The CDR3 consists of 15 residues. Germline values: CDR1 LGHNA, CDR2 YNFKEQ. The junction had 3 bases not matched to a gene; V was cut back by 0 bases and J by 4 bases. CDR3 protein: CASSQEGTSEYEQYF. As DNA, the CDR3 is TGTGCCAGCAGCCAAGAAGGGACTAGCGAGTACGAGCAGTACTTC.

V is TRBV10-2 and J is TRBJ2-1; 13 nucleotides match TRBD2. Germline values: CDR1 WSHSY, CDR2 SAAADI. This CDR3 has 15 amino acids. V dropped 5 bases and J dropped 7; count of bases not matched to a gene: 5. The CDR3 loop reads CASSQLAGGSNEQFF. The CDR3 DNA reads TGCGCCAGCAGTCAACTAGCGGGAGGGTCTAATGAGCAGTTCTTC.

This clonotype was recorded a few times. The CDR3 loop reads CSASGGERGRVNEQFF. The CDR3 nucleotides read TGCAGTGCTAGTGGGGGGGAGCGGGGGCGCGTTAATGAGCAGTTCTTC. The genes are TRBV20-1 and TRBJ2-1; 8 bases agree with TRBD2. The CDR3 runs to 16 residues. The germline V gene encodes CDR1 DFQATT and CDR2 SNEGSKA (reference sequence). After removal of 3 bases from V and 7 bases from J, the junction contained 14 bases not matched to a gene.